These 3 T cell receptor beta chains came from one sample sequenced in a study of T cell changes during pregnancy in multiple sclerosis. The method was immunoSEQ multiplex PCR; TCRdb's version includes in-frame clones alone and lacks a portion of them. The sample carries over 35,000 clones, about 90% recorded once. Sequenced material: CD8+ T cells from peripheral blood mononuclear cells, taken in the first trimester of pregnancy. The receptor set was obtained from a female donor with multiple sclerosis, enrolled in a pregnancy study.

This clone has more than one count but fewer than ten. V and J are TRBV10-3 and TRBJ1-6, with 9 nucleotides matching TRBD1. This CDR3 comprises 15 residues. After removal of 6 bases from V and 8 bases from J, the junction contained 8 bases not matched to a gene. Germline V gives CDR1 ENHRY, CDR2 SYGVKD. DNA for the CDR3: TGTGCCATCAGCGACCGGGACAGGGTTTATTCACCCCTCCACTTT. It codes for CAISDRDRVYSPLHF.

This sequence joins TRBV7-8 and TRBJ2-7; D uncertain. CDR3 length equals 14 residues. Germline CDR1 is SGHVS and CDR2 is FQNEAQ. Trimming stripped 2 bases from V and 13 bases from J, with 21 bases between. In DNA form, the CDR3 reads TGTGCCAGCAGCTTACTTCCCATAAGACTGCTCTTTTACTTC. Its protein product is CASSLLPIRLLFYF.

The chain carries TRBV7-8 and TRBJ2-7, with 10 bases lining up with TRBD2. The CDR3 covers 14 residues. Germline CDR1 is SGHVS and CDR2 is FQNEAQ. The V gene end was trimmed by 5 bases and the J gene end by 6 bases; junction bases not matched to a gene: 7. CDR3 in amino acids: CASSKEGLAIEQYF. The CDR3 DNA reads TGTGCCAGCAGCAAAGAGGGACTAGCGATCGAGCAGTACTTC.